The clone carrying this T cell receptor (beta chain) was picked up one time. Generated by immunoSEQ multiplex PCR, the TCRdb table keeps only in-frame clones and is missing some. The sample consists of about 93,000 clones, 65% to 90% of them appearing once. Germline CDR1 and CDR2: SGHRS and YFSETQ. V lost 4 bases to trimming and J lost 2 bases, with 9 bases between them. The CDR3 extends over 13 amino acids. The data derive from a study of blood T cell repertoires in COVID-19. The overall study: Sample material is recorded as cDNA or gDNA derived from T cells, B-cell-depleted T cells, or PBMCs.

The chain couples TRBV5-1 to TRBJ1-2; D not resolved. The sequenced sample was peripheral blood. The sequence derives from a woman older than 75 with acute or convalescent COVID-19. CDR3 DNA: TGCGCCAGCAGCCAAGACGGGAACTATGGCTACACCTTC. Amino acid sequence: CASSQDGNYGYTF.